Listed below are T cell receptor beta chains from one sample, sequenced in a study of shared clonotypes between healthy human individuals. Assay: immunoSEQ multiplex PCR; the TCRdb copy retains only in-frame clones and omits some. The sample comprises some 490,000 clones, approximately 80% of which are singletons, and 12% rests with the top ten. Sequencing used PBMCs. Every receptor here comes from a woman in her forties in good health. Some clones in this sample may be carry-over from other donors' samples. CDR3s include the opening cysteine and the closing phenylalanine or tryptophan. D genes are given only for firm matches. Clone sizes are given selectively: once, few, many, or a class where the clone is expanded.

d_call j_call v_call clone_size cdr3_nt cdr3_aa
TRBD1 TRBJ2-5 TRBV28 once TGTGCCAGCAGTTTAGGAGGGACAGGGGGCTTTGAGACCCAGTACTTC CASSLGGTGGFETQYF
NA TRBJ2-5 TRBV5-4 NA TGTGCCAGCAGCCCGGACTTGTACCAAGAGACCCAGTACTTC CASSPDLYQETQYF
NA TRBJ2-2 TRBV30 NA TGTGCCTGGAGAGGAGGGGGCCACACCGGGGAGCTGTTTTTT CAWRGGGHTGELFF
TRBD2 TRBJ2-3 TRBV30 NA TGTGCCTGGAGGGGGGGGATAACGCAGTATTTT CAWRGGITQYF
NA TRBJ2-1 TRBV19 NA TGTGCCAGTAGTATAGGATTGCCGGGATCCTACAATGAGCAGTTCTTC CASSIGLPGSYNEQFF
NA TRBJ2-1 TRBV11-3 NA TGTGCCAGCAGCTTAGAATGGCGTGATGAGCAGTTCTTC CASSLEWRDEQFF
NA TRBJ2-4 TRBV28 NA TGTGCCAGCGGTAACTCCTTCGCCAAAAACATTCAGTACTTC CASGNSFAKNIQYF
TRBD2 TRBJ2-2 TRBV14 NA TGTGCCAGCAGCCGCCGACTAGCGGGAGGGAACACCGGGGAGCTGTTTTTT CASSRRLAGGNTGELFF
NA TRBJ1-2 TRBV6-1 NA TGTGCCAGCAGGGAAGGGCACTATGGCTACACCTTC CASREGHYGYTF
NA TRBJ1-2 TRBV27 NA TGTGCCAGCAGTTACCTGTGGCAGGGGCGGGCTGGCTACACCTTC CASSYLWQGRAGYTF
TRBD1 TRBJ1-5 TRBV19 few TGTGCCAGTGGAATACAGGGGCAAGCTCAGCCCCAGCATTTT CASGIQGQAQPQHF
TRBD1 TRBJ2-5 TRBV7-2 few TGTGCCAGCAGCCGTCCCGGGACAGGGTCCCAAGAGACCCAGTACTTC CASSRPGTGSQETQYF
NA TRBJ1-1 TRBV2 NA TGTGCCAGCAGTGAACAGGGGAACACTGAAGCTTTCTTT CASSEQGNTEAFF
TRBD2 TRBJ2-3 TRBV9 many TGTGCCAGCAGCGTCGATAGCGGGAGCGTCGCAGATACGCAGTATTTT CASSVDSGSVADTQYF
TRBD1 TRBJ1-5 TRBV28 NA TGTGCCAGCAGTCCAGGGGGAAGGGTTCAGCCCCAGCATTTT CASSPGGRVQPQHF
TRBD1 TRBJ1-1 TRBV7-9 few TGTGCCAGCAGCTTGAGGGACAGGGGAAGGAGGAACACTGAAGCTTTCTTT CASSLRDRGRRNTEAFF
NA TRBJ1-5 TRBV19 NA TGTGCCAGTAGTTCGGGGTCAAGGAGCAATCAGCCCCAGCATTTT CASSSGSRSNQPQHF
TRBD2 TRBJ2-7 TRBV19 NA TGTGCCAGTAGTTCCCTAGCGGTTATCTCCAACTCCTACGAGCAGTACTTC CASSSLAVISNSYEQYF
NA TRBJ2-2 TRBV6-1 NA TGTGCCATCACTGGGAGGCCCAACACCGGGGAGCTGTTTTTT CAITGRPNTGELFF
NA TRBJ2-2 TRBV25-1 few TGTGCCAGCAGTGACCCCAGACACCACACCGGGGAGCTGTTTTTT CASSDPRHHTGELFF
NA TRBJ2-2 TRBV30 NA TGTGCCTGGACGGGGGCCGGGGAGCTGTTTTTT CAWTGAGELFF
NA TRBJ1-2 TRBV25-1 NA TGTGCCAGCAGGGAAACAGGTGGCCTAAACTATGGCTACACCTTC CASRETGGLNYGYTF
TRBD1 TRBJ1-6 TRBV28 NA TGTGCCAGCAGTTCTGGGGGACAGGAGACTTCACCCCTCCACTTT CASSSGGQETSPLHF
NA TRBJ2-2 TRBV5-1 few TGCGCCAGCAGCCCTGCCCTACTAGGGGCCGGGGAGCTGTTTTTT CASSPALLGAGELFF
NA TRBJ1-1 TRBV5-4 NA TGTGCCAGCAGCTTGCCGGGAGGGGAGAACACTGAAGCTTTCTTT CASSLPGGENTEAFF
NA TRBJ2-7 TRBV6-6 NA TGTGCCACCAGGGGACTCCTCTACGAGCAGTACTTC CATRGLLYEQYF
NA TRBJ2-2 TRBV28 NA TGTGCCAGCAGGCCCGGGACACTGAACACCGGGGAGCTGTTTTTT CASRPGTLNTGELFF
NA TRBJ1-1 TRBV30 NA TGTGCCTGGAGTGTTGGGAGGGTGCAGGGGACTGAAGCTTTCTTT CAWSVGRVQGTEAFF
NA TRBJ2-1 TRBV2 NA TGTGCCAGCAGTGAGGGGGTGATAACCTACAATGAGCAGTTCTTC CASSEGVITYNEQFF
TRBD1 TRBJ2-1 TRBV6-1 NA TGTGCCAGCAGTGGGGACAGGCAGTTCTTC CASSGDRQFF
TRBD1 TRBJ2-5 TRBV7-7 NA TGTGCCAGCAGCGTCGAAAGGGACAGCGAGACCCAGTACTTC CASSVERDSETQYF
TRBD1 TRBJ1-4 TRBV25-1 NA TGTGCCAGCAGCCCCCCTAGCGGGACAGGGGGCGCGGGGGAAAAACTGTTTTTT CASSPPSGTGGAGEKLFF
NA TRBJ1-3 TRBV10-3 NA TGCGCCAGCAGCGTGTCTTCGGGAAACACCATATATTTT CASSVSSGNTIYF
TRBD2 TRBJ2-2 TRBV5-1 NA TGCGCCAGCAGCTTGGGGACTAGCACCGGGGAGCTGTTTTTT CASSLGTSTGELFF
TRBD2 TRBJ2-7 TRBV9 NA TGTGCCAGCAGCGTTACTAGCGGGTCCTACGAGCAGTACTTC CASSVTSGSYEQYF
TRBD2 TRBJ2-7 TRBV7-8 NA TGTGCCAGCAGCCCGAGACTACCGGGACTAGCGGGGCACAACAACTTC CASSPRLPGLAGHNNF
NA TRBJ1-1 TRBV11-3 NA TGTGCCAGCAGCGCGGACATTGCCACTGAAGCTTTCTTT CASSADIATEAFF
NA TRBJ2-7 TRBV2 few TGTGCCAGCAGTGAAATGGGAGTGCAGTACTTC CASSEMGVQYF
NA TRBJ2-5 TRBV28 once TGTGCCAGCAGGGACGGCCTTCAAGAGACCCAGTACTTC CASRDGLQETQYF
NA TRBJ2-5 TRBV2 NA TGTGCCAGCAGTGAAGTGGGAACTAGCAGCGTTCCCTCCCAAGAGACCCAGTACTTC CASSEVGTSSVPSQETQYF
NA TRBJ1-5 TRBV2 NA TGTGCCAGCAGTGAAGCTGGGGTAAGAGGGGATCAGCCCCAGCATTTT CASSEAGVRGDQPQHF
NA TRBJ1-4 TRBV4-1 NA TGCGCCAGCAGCCAAGATGGGATCGTGCGACGCGTTGCAACTAATGAAAAACTGTTTTTT CASSQDGIVRRVATNEKLFF
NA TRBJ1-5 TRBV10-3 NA TGTGCCATCAGTAGAACGGAGTATAGCAATCAGCCCCAGCATTTT CAISRTEYSNQPQHF
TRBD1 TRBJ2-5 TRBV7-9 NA TGTGCCAGCAGCTTAGGCAGGGGGCACCAAGAGACCCAGTACTTC CASSLGRGHQETQYF
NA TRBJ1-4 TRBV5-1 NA TGCGCCAGCAGCGGTCGGGGGGCCGAAAATGAAAAACTGTTTTTT CASSGRGAENEKLFF
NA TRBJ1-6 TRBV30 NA TGTGCCTGGAGTTCAGGAAGAGACTCACCCCTCCACTTT CAWSSGRDSPLHF
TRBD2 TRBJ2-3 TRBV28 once TGTGCCAGCAGAATAGCGGGATCGACAGATACGCAGTATTTT CASRIAGSTDTQYF
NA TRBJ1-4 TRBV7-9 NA TGTGCCAGCAGCGCGCCAGGGGCGGAAAAACTGTTTTTT CASSAPGAEKLFF